This is a list of T cell receptor beta chains from one sample in a study of blood T cell repertoires in COVID-19. TCRdb's copy holds only in-frame clones and misses some; the assay was immunoSEQ multiplex PCR. Altogether approximately 300,000 clones are present, around 90% being singletons, with the ten largest covering approximately 5.2%. Sample: PBMCs or T cells enriched from blood (not recorded which). The receptors were gathered from a man in his sixties who had recovered from COVID-19. CDR3s include the opening cysteine and the closing phenylalanine or tryptophan. The D gene is left open where the match is weak. Some rows mark clone size as missing; the rest say once, few, many or name a class of expanded clone.

DNA,CDR3,J,D,length,size,V
TGTGCCACCAGGGTGACAGTGAATCAGCCCCAGCATTTT,CATRVTVNQPQHF,TRBJ1-5,NA,13,NA,TRBV15
TGTGCCAGCAGTCCTCCGGCAGGGGTGGTCTATGGCTACACCTTC,CASSPPAGVVYGYTF,TRBJ1-2,NA,15,NA,TRBV28
TGTGCCAGCAGCTTGACACAGTACTACGAGCAGTACTTC,CASSLTQYYEQYF,TRBJ2-7,NA,13,NA,TRBV11-2
TGTGCCAGCACCCAGACTAGCGGAATCCGCACAGATACGCAGTATTTT,CASTQTSGIRTDTQYF,TRBJ2-3,TRBD2,16,NA,TRBV7-2
TGTGCCAGCAGCCAAGGGACTAGCGGGAGCAATGAGCAGTTCTTC,CASSQGTSGSNEQFF,TRBJ2-1,TRBD2,15,NA,TRBV4-2
TGTGCCAGCAAGGGGGACCCCTCCTACGAGCAGTACTTC,CASKGDPSYEQYF,TRBJ2-7,NA,13,NA,TRBV5-6
TGCGCCAGCAGCTTGGAAGGACAGACTTATATACCCCTCCACTTT,CASSLEGQTYIPLHF,TRBJ1-6,NA,15,NA,TRBV5-1
TGTGCCATCAGTGACGGGTACGATGAGCAGTTCTTC,CAISDGYDEQFF,TRBJ2-1,NA,12,NA,TRBV10-3
TGTGCCAGCAGCTTACGACAGGGGAGCACTTATGGCTACACCTTC,CASSLRQGSTYGYTF,TRBJ1-2,TRBD1,15,once,TRBV5-6
TGTGCCAGCAGTTTAGTGTCCCTCCCCTACGAGCAGTACTTC,CASSLVSLPYEQYF,TRBJ2-7,NA,14,NA,TRBV28
TGCGCCAGCAGCAACGGGAGTACCGGGACAGCCCCCTCCTACGAGCAGTACTTC,CASSNGSTGTAPSYEQYF,TRBJ2-7,NA,18,NA,TRBV4-3
TGTGCCAGTAGTTTAAAACGGGTACCTAGTAGAGAGACCCAGTACTTC,CASSLKRVPSRETQYF,TRBJ2-5,NA,16,NA,TRBV19
TGTGCCAGTAGTCGGAGGGACAGGGACACCGGGGAGCTGTTTTTT,CASSRRDRDTGELFF,TRBJ2-2,TRBD1,15,NA,TRBV19
TGTGCCAGCAGCTTAGTGAGAGGTAGTAATGAAAAACTGTTTTTT,CASSLVRGSNEKLFF,TRBJ1-4,NA,15,NA,TRBV7-2
TGTGCCAGCTCACCACTAGCGGGAGGACAGACCGGGGAGCTGTTTTTT,CASSPLAGGQTGELFF,TRBJ2-2,TRBD2,16,NA,TRBV18
TGTGCCAGTAGGTCCCCTAGTAGGGCCAACGTCCTGACTTTC,CASRSPSRANVLTF,TRBJ2-6,NA,14,NA,TRBV19
TGTGCCAGCAGTTTCCCAGGGACAGGGTCGTACGAGCAGTACTTC,CASSFPGTGSYEQYF,TRBJ2-7,TRBD1,15,NA,TRBV28
TGTGCCAGCAGTCCCGGGACAGGGGTCTCCGTAAGGGGGGAAAAACTGTTTTTT,CASSPGTGVSVRGEKLFF,TRBJ1-4,TRBD1,18,NA,TRBV7-2
TGCGCCAGCAGCTTGGATCGGTGGTACAATGAGCAGTTCTTC,CASSLDRWYNEQFF,TRBJ2-1,NA,14,once,TRBV5-1
TGTGCCAGCAGTTACGGGTTGGGGACAGGCCTCTATGGCTACACCTTC,CASSYGLGTGLYGYTF,TRBJ1-2,TRBD1,16,NA,TRBV6-2/TRBV6-3
TGTGCCAGCAGTACCCCGGCTAGCGGAGCCTACGAGCAGTACTTC,CASSTPASGAYEQYF,TRBJ2-7,TRBD2,15,NA,TRBV27
TGTGCCAGCAGCCCCCGAGGCGGCGCCAGACACTATGGCTACACCTTC,CASSPRGGARHYGYTF,TRBJ1-2,NA,16,NA,TRBV7-2
TGTGCCAGCTCACCCCGCGGGAGGGGGATTTCAGATACGCAGTATTTT,CASSPRGRGISDTQYF,TRBJ2-3,TRBD2,16,NA,TRBV18
TGTGCCAGCAGCTTATTAGCGGCTACACACTTTTCAGAGACCCAGTACTTC,CASSLLAATHFSETQYF,TRBJ2-5,NA,17,NA,TRBV7-3
TGTGCCAGCAGCTTGGGCGAGGGACTAGCGACGGCAGATACGCAGTATTTT,CASSLGEGLATADTQYF,TRBJ2-3,TRBD2,17,once,TRBV5-5
TGTGCCTGGAGTCAAACTAATCAGCCCCAGCATTTT,CAWSQTNQPQHF,TRBJ1-5,NA,12,NA,TRBV30
TGCGCCAGCAGTGAGTCTCCGACTAGCGGTACCACAGATACGCAGTATTTT,CASSESPTSGTTDTQYF,TRBJ2-3,TRBD2,17,NA,TRBV10-1
TGCAGTGCTAGTAGGGTAACTAGCGGGAGGACAGAGACCCAGTACTTC,CSASRVTSGRTETQYF,TRBJ2-5,TRBD2,16,NA,TRBV20-1
TGTGCCAGCAGAAGCCTAGCGGGAGGCTACAATGAGCAGTTCTTC,CASRSLAGGYNEQFF,TRBJ2-1,TRBD2,15,NA,TRBV28
TGTGCCAGCAGCATCACTCGGCGGGATACGCAGTATTTT,CASSITRRDTQYF,TRBJ2-3,NA,13,once,TRBV5-4
TGCGCCAGCAGCCTGGACACAAATCAGCCCCAGCATTTT,CASSLDTNQPQHF,TRBJ1-5,NA,13,NA,TRBV5-1
TGTGCCAGCTCACCTCGACAGGGGGCTCCGGCAACTAATGAAAAACTGTTTTTT,CASSPRQGAPATNEKLFF,TRBJ1-4,TRBD1,18,NA,TRBV18
TGCGCCAGCAGCTTGGCAGGGTTCGTCCAAGGAGATACGCAGTATTTT,CASSLAGFVQGDTQYF,TRBJ2-3,NA,16,NA,TRBV5-1
TGTGCCAGCAGCTTAGCCTCTAGCCCGACTTACAATGAGCAGTTCTTC,CASSLASSPTYNEQFF,TRBJ2-1,NA,16,NA,TRBV11-2
TGTGCCAGCAGTGCAGCATCGTCTGGAAACACCATATATTTT,CASSAASSGNTIYF,TRBJ1-3,NA,14,NA,TRBV6-1
TGTGCCAGCAGTTTATTTCTCGAAGGGGGCGCAGCCAAAAACATTCAGTACTTC,CASSLFLEGGAAKNIQYF,TRBJ2-4,TRBD1,18,once,TRBV28
TGTGCCAGCAGCCAAGTCCCCCCCGCGAAGTGGACAGATACGCAGTATTTT,CASSQVPPAKWTDTQYF,TRBJ2-3,NA,17,NA,TRBV3-1/TRBV3-2
TGTGCCAGCAGCCCGGTTACCGGGACAGGGTTCCCCTACGAGCAGTACTTC,CASSPVTGTGFPYEQYF,TRBJ2-7,TRBD1,17,NA,TRBV9
TGTGCCAGCTCACCCTCACCAGGTGAAATGAACACTGAAGCTTTCTTT,CASSPSPGEMNTEAFF,TRBJ1-1,NA,16,NA,TRBV18
TGTGCTGTAACAGTGGTCGGCCAGCCCCAGCATTTT,CAVTVVGQPQHF,TRBJ1-5,NA,12,NA,TRBV28
TGTGCCAGCAGCCAACCCCGGAGGGGAGACAATGAGCAGTTCTTC,CASSQPRRGDNEQFF,TRBJ2-1,NA,15,NA,TRBV4-2
TGCGCCAGCAGCTCAGCCGGGTCCACTGCGGAGACCCAGTACTTC,CASSSAGSTAETQYF,TRBJ2-5,NA,15,NA,TRBV5-1
TGTGCCAGTAGTCCCGGGTTCAGCTCTGGGGCCAACGTCCTGACTTTC,CASSPGFSSGANVLTF,TRBJ2-6,NA,16,NA,TRBV19
TGCGCCAGCAGCCAAGTATCGAGGATGGCAGATACGCAGTATTTT,CASSQVSRMADTQYF,TRBJ2-3,NA,15,NA,TRBV4-1
TGCGCCAGCAGCATAAACTACAACACTGAAGCTTTCTTT,CASSINYNTEAFF,TRBJ1-1,NA,13,NA,TRBV5-1
TGTGCCAGTAGTATCCTTGGACAGGGGAGGTCCTATGGCTACACCTTC,CASSILGQGRSYGYTF,TRBJ1-2,TRBD1,16,NA,TRBV19
TGCAGCGTTGTCCAGTCAGGTCGTGGCTACACCTTC,CSVVQSGRGYTF,TRBJ1-2,NA,12,NA,TRBV29-1
TGCGCCAGCAGCCAAGATCGGTGGACTAGTTTGGAGACCCAGTACTTC,CASSQDRWTSLETQYF,TRBJ2-5,TRBD2,16,NA,TRBV4-1